This T cell receptor (beta chain) was sequenced for a study of blood T cell repertoires in COVID-19. During active infection, Seattle patients enrolled and were then monitored through disease. Germline V gives CDR1 MGHDK, CDR2 SYGVNS. This CDR3 has 14 amino acids. V lost 0 bases and J lost 6; bases outside the gene matches: 2. TCRdb's copy holds only in-frame clones and misses some; the assay was immunoSEQ multiplex PCR. This table holds 200,000 to 300,000 clones, about 84% found once. The sequence came from a woman older than 75 with COVID-19, enrolled during active disease. The sample taken for sequencing was peripheral blood. V is TRBV25-1 and J is TRBJ2-1; 7 positions match TRBD2. The CDR3 region has the DNA TGTGCCAGCAGTGAATATGGGGGGGGCAATGAGCAGTTCTTC. It is translated as CASSEYGGGNEQFF.